A single sample gave rise to the 5 T cell receptor beta chains below, sequenced in a study of blood T cells in healthy people across ages. Together with a sample-barcoded 5' primer, a J-beta primer mix was included in a second PCR lasting roughly 6 to 12 cycles. MiXCR was run by TCRdb on the 5' RACE reads, yielding one entry per CDR3 protein. The sample has roughly 1.7 million distinct CDR3 sequences, 34% seen once. Sequenced material: blood. Receptors originate from a woman aged 25 to 39 in good health.

V gene TRBV6-5 combines with J gene TRBJ2-1, with TRBD2 matching 14 bases. Germline CDR1 is MNHEY and CDR2 is SVGAGI. J was trimmed by 6 bases and V by 6 bases; bases with no gene match: 7. The CDR3 is made up of 16 amino acids. CDR3 DNA: TGTGCCAGCAGCCGAGGGACTAGCGGGAGTCTCAATGAGCAGTTCTTC. It is translated as CASSRGTSGSLNEQFF.

The chain couples TRBV28 to TRBJ2-5, with D possibly being TRBD1 or TRBD2 (5 bases each). Trimming took 4 bases from V and 2 from J, leaving 20 bases between them. Germline lookup yields CDR1 MDHEN and CDR2 SYDVKM. The CDR3 is 17 amino acids. The CDR3 is CASSSFTTPGLQETQYF. The CDR3 region has the DNA TGTGCCAGCAGTTCGTTCACCACTCCGGGGCTGCAAGAGACCCAGTACTTC. Supplemented by reference TRBV28 and TRBJ2-5, the full variable domain reads DVKVTQSSRYLVKRTGEKVFLECVQDMDHENMFWYRQDPGLGLRLIYFSYDVKMKEKGDIPEGYSVSREKKERFSLILESASTNQTSMYLCASSSFTTPGLQETQYFGPGTRLLVL.

This clonotype has at least ten counts. The V gene is TRBV29-1, the J gene TRBJ2-5; 8 bases align to TRBD1. CDR3 length: 12 residues. Unmatched junction bases numbered 3, after V lost 5 bases and J lost 4 bases. Germline V gene sequence: CDR1 SQVTM, CDR2 ANQGSEA. This CDR3 is CSVPGQVETQYF. Here the CDR3 DNA reads TGCAGCGTTCCGGGACAGGTAGAGACCCAGTACTTC.

This clonotype was observed many times. J is TRBJ2-7 and V is TRBV7-8, with no clear D. The CDR3 consists of 16 residues. Trimming removed 2 bases from V and 2 bases from J, with 16 bases in between. Germline CDR1 is SGHVS and CDR2 is FQNEAQ. CDR3 DNA sequence: TGTGCCAGCAGCTTAAATTTCGACGGCAGCACCTACGAGCAGTACTTC. Translating it yields CASSLNFDGSTYEQYF.

The V call is TRBV5-1, the J call TRBJ2-5, with TRBD1 identical over 7 bases. The trim removed 6 bases at V and 5 bases at J, leaving 7 bases unmatched. Germline CDR1 is SGHRS and CDR2 is YFSETQ. The CDR3 is made up of 13 amino acids. CDR3 sequence reads: CASKTGSRETQYF. CDR3 nucleotide sequence: TGCGCCAGCAAGACAGGGAGCCGGGAGACCCAGTACTTC.